This T cell receptor (beta chain) was retrieved from a study of cytomegalovirus exposure and HLA in healthy donors (dated 2017 in TCRdb). The study in broad terms: An earlier analysis of more than 550 of the donors reported under 300 Gb of sequence data and 95 million to 120 million unique TCR beta sequences obtained from about 200 million T cells. About 300 gigabases of sequencing data and some 85 million unique TCR sequences were included in an early release covering about 700 HLA-typed donors. Among the approximately 400 genotyped donors, about 83% belonged to the genetic ancestry cluster associated with self-reported Caucasian donors. The study aimed to test whether cataloging public T cell receptors could reveal signatures of past pathogen exposure. The study used immunosequencing to profile the T cell repertoires of some 600 subjects and linked those repertoires to cytomegalovirus serostatus. Besides the first cohort of some 670 subjects, a separate validation cohort made up of 120 different subjects was used. To predict cytomegalovirus infection status, the study brought together high-throughput TCR immunosequencing, statistical association of individual TCRs with disease status, and machine learning. A later analysis re-analyzed previously published TCR beta repertoires from 666 donors and added high-resolution HLA genotyping to study TCR occurrence patterns. The later analysis used no new phenotypic data to find candidate immune exposures, relying instead on TCR beta sequences and their occurrence across donors. In an earlier analysis of 587 of the donors, high-throughput TCR beta sequencing was used to judge whether each TCR beta V gene segment behaved as functional or pseudogenic. Donor age, sex, ethnicity and CMV serostatus were collected together with the repertoire data. A later genetic analysis took genome-wide SNP genotypes for about 60% of the roughly 670 donors and used that subset as a discovery cohort. All discovery cohort repertoires had been generated using a single sequencing platform. HLA typing included class I and class II loci at four-digit resolution. The number of typed donors differed by locus: about 629-630 for A, B, C, DRB1 and DQB1; 500 to 550 for DQA1; some 590 for DPA1; and approximately 450 for DPB1. Because of strong linkage in the cohort, 4 to 6 DR-DQ haplotypes were treated as single units for association and clustering. Across some 400 genotyped donors of the cohort, an average of about 240,000 unique TCR beta nucleotide sequences per donor were sequenced, and approximately 19% of those sequences were non-productive. The study at large found these results: The study gave a list of some 150 TCR beta chains associated with cytomegalovirus. In a later analysis, 15,000 to 20,000 TCR beta sequences were associated with specific HLA alleles at a false discovery rate of 0.05. Roughly uniform sequencing depth across donors was assumed in presence/absence analyses, although this assumption may not hold. Broadly in line with IMGT annotations, most TCR beta V segments showed up in productive rearrangements about 87% or about 30% of the time in an earlier analysis of 587 of the donors. CMV serostatus was the only immune exposure information available for the cohort. In vitro tests confirmed that a few of the cytomegalovirus-associated TCR beta chains recognize cytomegalovirus antigens. The authors suggested that the approach could potentially be extended to other disease states and immunological phenotypes. Compared with the 666-donor mean, donors in an Asian-associated ancestry cluster had fewer N-insertions in productive TCRs, according to a later genetic analysis. This cohort had only TCR beta chains sequenced, and the lack of alpha or paired-chain data limited which features could be detected. HLA typing was unavailable for some donors at each locus, so association tests used only the typed subset. Because counts were too low, seventeen rarely observed V segments, including chromosome 9 orphons, were excluded from the earlier analysis of about 500 of the donors. According to a later analysis, TCR association rates differed among HLA loci, with DRB1 alleles showing the most associated TCRs and HLA-C alleles showing the fewest. A further reported finding was that TCR beta sequences accurately predicted the HLA-A and HLA-B alleles for most subjects in the first cohort. The classifier was reported to diagnose cytomegalovirus status with high specificity and sensitivity in both the original cohort and the validation cohort. Most CMV-associated TCR beta chains appeared to be HLA-restricted in a later analysis, and the HLA associations seemed to be driven largely by CMV exposure. In a later genetic analysis, a missense DCLRE1C variant was associated with V-gene and J-gene trimming of TCR beta chains, and the association was replicated in an independent cohort. When HLA alleles, especially DR and DQ, strongly co-occurred, TCR associations were difficult to assign to individual alleles. Because the 87-base-pair reads could not distinguish some IMGT-functional V segments, including TRBV6-2 and TRBV6-3, those segments were excluded. In a later analysis, HLA-associated TCR beta chains showed more clonal expansion and lower generation probabilities than non-associated chains that were equally common. Several of the top co-occurrence clusters appeared to be linked to parvovirus B19, influenza, CMV and Epstein-Barr virus, according to a later analysis. Correlated functional status among segregating V segments might be attributable to linkage disequilibrium, but an unknown experimental factor could not be ruled out. While some public TCRs were present in many individuals, most TCR sequences turned up only very rarely across donors. A group of highly shared sequence variants was considered likely to be a technical artifact of the sequencing pipeline.

The cohort was made up of 666 healthy bone marrow donors. Cohort members were all nominally healthy when sampled, although unrecorded immune exposures were likely present. The donor was CMV seronegative and belonged to the group of 320 or so seronegative cohort members. A peripheral blood sample was collected from each donor, and TCR beta sequencing was performed on peripheral blood mononuclear cells. The Qiagen DNeasy Blood Extraction Kit was used to extract genomic DNA from the blood cell samples. The V and J ends are trimmed by 1 base and 8 bases, leaving 11 bases between them. CDR1 is given as SEHNR and CDR2 as FQNEAQ, both from the germline V gene (reference sequence). Including the terminal cysteine and phenylalanine, the CDR3 comprises 13 residues. CDR3 DNA is the only sequence kept; it has 39 bases, read in frame from the first base. The library was built by means of the immunoSEQ multiplex PCR assay. A mixture of 60 forward primers for TCR Vbeta segments and 13 reverse primers for TCR Jbeta segments was used in the multiplex PCR. Amplification of the CDR3 region of rearranged TCR beta genes was performed with a multiplex PCR assay on genomic DNA. The amplified TCR beta libraries were sequenced on the Illumina HiSeq System as 87-base-pair reads. In the source study's methods: A later analysis counted 65 million to 90 million unique TCR beta chains across the 700 or so repertoires, and 9 million to 14 million of these chains were shared by at least two donors. Raw reads were error-corrected and collapsed into unique sequences with a nearest-neighbor algorithm that merged closely related sequences to remove PCR and sequencing errors. To assign V, D and J gene segments, CDR3 sequences were aligned to IMGT reference sequences. Each retained sequence needed at least a six-nucleotide match to both a V gene segment and a J gene segment. Rearrangements were classified as productive when the CDR3 lacked stop codons and remained in frame with V and J, and all other rearrangements were classified as non-productive. CDR3 was defined by IMGT convention, running from the second conserved V-encoded cysteine to the conserved J-encoded phenylalanine. The earlier analysis of 587 of the donors excluded sequences that lacked an unambiguous match to a single V gene segment. In an earlier analysis of 587 of the donors, a V segment was called functional when productive rearrangements were above 56.7%, and segregating when the standard deviation between donors exceeded 5%. To diagnose cytomegalovirus status from the catalog of TCR beta chain sequences, a statistical classification framework was built. A later analysis assigned V and J genes by comparing TCR nucleotide sequences with IMGT/GENE-DB human TR gene sequences. A later analysis assigned CDR3 sequences and most-parsimonious VDJ recombination scenarios with the TCRdist pipeline. A later analysis defined each TCR beta chain by its CDR3 amino acid sequence plus V-gene family, and excluded reads lacking a unique V-gene family. In a later analysis, around 600 highly shared, low-generation-probability nucleotide sequences were removed to address suspected cross-contamination and a sequencing artifact. A later analysis calculated a clonal expansion index for each public chain from normalized within-repertoire ranks of inferred template counts. In a later analysis, generation probabilities were computed with a VDJ recombination model fitted to out-of-frame rearrangements, and the resulting probabilities were checked against IGoR. In a later analysis, TCR-TCR, TCR-HLA and TCR-CMV co-occurrence was scored with hypergeometric tests, and a repertoire-size bias correction was applied to TCR pairs. In a later analysis, false discovery rates were estimated by permuting HLA or CMV assignments 20 times. A later analysis grouped co-occurring TCRs with DBSCAN, adding TCRdist sequence similarity when clustering within HLA-allele-positive subsets. Repertoires with fewer than 30,000 or more than 120,000 public chains were left out of co-occurrence clustering, as were five repertoires with anomalous nucleotide sharing. Here the immuneACCESS table is served through TCRdb, limited to in-frame sequences with V and J called. Missing clones are a known gap in these copies; in checked studies unresolved V genes cover under half, and the rest lacks a known reason. Clone size and V and J calls were adopted from that table, with D and trimming inferred from the DNA. Recorded for this sample are about 140,000 clones; 83% of them occurred a single time. The ten largest clonotypes hold over 1.5% of the sample.

On this clone itself: Its antigen has not been determined. Per-nucleotide qualities are absent, and no much larger clonotype sits a single base away.

Sequencing input: PBMCs. The sequence links TRBV7-9 to TRBJ1-1; the D gene cannot be named for sure. The sequence derives from a man aged 40-55 years in good health and CMV-seronegative. Here is the DNA: TGTGCCAGCAGCTTAGTTGGTGTCGGGGAAGCTTTCTTT. Its amino acids are CASSLVGVGEAFF.